This is a list of T cell receptor beta chains from one sample in a study of response to subunit inactivated influenza vaccine. One entry per CDR3 protein results from TCRdb running MiXCR on the RT-PCR reads. The table includes approximately 490,000 distinct CDR3 sequences, roughly 7.6% detected once. Sequences were derived from PBMCs from blood, sampled around 25 months after vaccination. The receptor source for this set is a man in his fifties or sixties who received an inactivated influenza vaccine. The CDR3 runs from the conserved cysteine through the conserved F or W. The D gene is left open where the match is weak. Size values are once, few and many counts, or a class for expanded clones, and some rows have none.

J: TRBJ2-1
size: .
D: .
V: TRBV10-3
DNA: TGTGCCATCAGTGTAGGAGGGAACAATGAGCAGTTCTTC
CDR3: CAISVGGNNEQFF

J: TRBJ1-1
size: many
D: TRBD1
V: TRBV10-2
DNA: TGCGCCAGCCAGGACAGGGGTCACACTGAAGCTTTCTTT
CDR3: CASQDRGHTEAFF

J: TRBJ2-3
size: few
D: .
V: TRBV6-1
DNA: TGTGCCAGCAGGGTCGGGAGGGGGCATGTAGATACGCAGTATTTT
CDR3: CASRVGRGHVDTQYF

J: TRBJ1-2
size: .
D: TRBD1
V: TRBV11-2
DNA: TGTGCCAGCAGCTCAGGGGGAAGAGCGTATGGCTACACCTTC
CDR3: CASSSGGRAYGYTF

J: TRBJ1-2
size: few
D: TRBD1
V: TRBV12-3/TRBV12-4
DNA: TGTGCCAGCAGCAACGCAGGGGGCGAGAGCTATGGCTACACCTTC
CDR3: CASSNAGGESYGYTF

J: TRBJ1-1
size: few
D: .
V: TRBV30
DNA: TGTGCCTGGAGAGTCGCTCGGAACACTGAAGCTTTCTTT
CDR3: CAWRVARNTEAFF

J: TRBJ2-2
size: few
D: .
V: TRBV20-1
DNA: TGCAGTGCTAGGCAACCCTCCGGGGAGCTGTTTTTT
CDR3: CSARQPSGELFF

J: TRBJ2-6
size: few
D: .
V: TRBV3-1
DNA: TGTGCCAGCAGCCAAGATCTCCGGTTCTCTGGGGCCAACGTCCTGACTTTC
CDR3: CASSQDLRFSGANVLTF

J: TRBJ2-1
size: many
D: TRBD2
V: TRBV24-1
DNA: TGTGCCACCAGTAGCCTTTCAGCGGGGGAGGGCAATGAGCAGTTCTTC
CDR3: CATSSLSAGEGNEQFF

J: TRBJ1-1
size: many
D: .
V: TRBV6-1
DNA: TGTGCCAGCAGCGGACCGCTGAACACTGAAGCTTTCTTT
CDR3: CASSGPLNTEAFF

J: TRBJ1-1
size: .
D: .
V: TRBV20-1
DNA: TGCAGTGCTAGAGATCAGGGGCCGGTGGTTGAAGCTTTCTTT
CDR3: CSARDQGPVVEAFF

J: TRBJ2-2
size: .
D: .
V: TRBV7-8
DNA: TGTGCCAGCAGCTTAGTCGGGGGATCCGAGGAGCTGTTTTTT
CDR3: CASSLVGGSEELFF

J: TRBJ2-5
size: many
D: .
V: TRBV9
DNA: TGTGCCAGCAGCGTAGGCAGACGCGTGGAGACCCAGTACTTC
CDR3: CASSVGRRVETQYF

J: TRBJ2-1
size: .
D: TRBD1
V: TRBV7-9
DNA: TGTGCCAGCAGGTCGGGACAGGGGGTGCACAATGAGCAGTTCTTC
CDR3: CASRSGQGVHNEQFF

J: TRBJ2-1
size: .
D: TRBD2
V: TRBV12-3/TRBV12-4
DNA: TGTGCCAGCAGTTTAGCATCGGCTAGCGGGGGGCCATCCTACAATGAGCAGTTCTTC
CDR3: CASSLASASGGPSYNEQFF

J: TRBJ2-2
size: few
D: TRBD2
V: TRBV3-1
DNA: TGTGCCAGCACGGGGACTAGCGGGAGGGCCGGCGGGGAGCTGTTTTTT
CDR3: CASTGTSGRAGGELFF

J: TRBJ2-3
size: .
D: TRBD2
V: TRBV7-2
DNA: TGTGCCAGCAGCTTATGGGCTAGCGGTCACACAGATACGCAGTATTTT
CDR3: CASSLWASGHTDTQYF

J: TRBJ2-1
size: many
D: .
V: TRBV3-1
DNA: TGTGCCAGCAGCCGACGGACGGGGAGCGTTCGCAATGAGCAGTTCTTC
CDR3: CASSRRTGSVRNEQFF

J: TRBJ2-5
size: .
D: .
V: TRBV12-3/TRBV12-4
DNA: TGTGCCAGCAGTTTGGGGGTCGGGTACCAAGAGACCCAGTACTTC
CDR3: CASSLGVGYQETQYF

J: TRBJ1-5
size: few
D: .
V: TRBV5-1
DNA: TGCGCCAGCAGCATTACGGGACAACCTAATCAGCCCCAGCATTTT
CDR3: CASSITGQPNQPQHF

J: TRBJ1-5
size: many
D: .
V: TRBV7-9
DNA: TGTGCCAGCGGAAATAGGGGGACCCGCGTTGAAGGTCAGCCCCAGCATTTT
CDR3: CASGNRGTRVEGQPQHF

J: TRBJ2-3
size: many
D: TRBD2
V: TRBV6-1
DNA: TGTGCCAGCAATCAAGCGGGAGCGTTCACAGATACGCAGTATTTT
CDR3: CASNQAGAFTDTQYF

J: TRBJ2-5
size: few
D: TRBD1
V: TRBV12-3/TRBV12-4
DNA: TGTGCCAGCAGCCGCGGACAGGGGTCGTACCAAGAGACCCAGTACTTC
CDR3: CASSRGQGSYQETQYF

J: TRBJ2-1
size: .
D: TRBD2
V: TRBV20-1
DNA: TGCAGTGGTAGGACTAGCGCCAACAATGAGCAGTTCTTC
CDR3: CSGRTSANNEQFF

J: TRBJ2-7
size: .
D: TRBD2
V: TRBV5-1
DNA: TGCGCCAGCAGCTTGGTGGTAGCGGGTGAGCAGTACTTC
CDR3: CASSLVVAGEQYF

J: TRBJ2-1
size: few
D: .
V: TRBV18
DNA: TGTGCCAGCTCACTAACGACGACCTCCTACAATGAGCAGTTCTTC
CDR3: CASSLTTTSYNEQFF

J: TRBJ1-5
size: many
D: .
V: TRBV20-1
DNA: TGCAGTGGAGGGGGGCAGGGCAATCAGCCCCAGCATTTT
CDR3: CSGGGQGNQPQHF

J: TRBJ1-5
size: few
D: TRBD1
V: TRBV15
DNA: TGTGCCACCAGCATCCGGGACAGTAAGAATCAGCCCCAGCATTTT
CDR3: CATSIRDSKNQPQHF

J: TRBJ1-1
size: few
D: TRBD1
V: TRBV10-3
DNA: TGTGCCGCCCAGGGGGGGATTGTAGGTACGAGCACTGAAGCTTTCTTT
CDR3: CAAQGGIVGTSTEAFF

J: TRBJ2-3
size: .
D: .
V: TRBV5-1
DNA: TGCGCCAGCAGCTGGGGGCGGGAAGATACGCAGTATTTT
CDR3: CASSWGREDTQYF

J: TRBJ2-1
size: few
D: .
V: TRBV7-2
DNA: TGTGCCAGCAGCTTACGGCTAGTAAATGAGCAGTTCTTC
CDR3: CASSLRLVNEQFF

J: TRBJ2-7
size: few
D: .
V: TRBV6-1
DNA: TGTGCCAGCAGCCCAATTCCCAGCTCCTACGAGCAGTACTTC
CDR3: CASSPIPSSYEQYF

J: TRBJ2-1
size: few
D: TRBD2
V: TRBV20-1
DNA: TGCAGTGCTACCGACCATGAGCGGGAGGGGCGACGGATCAATGAGCAGTTCTTC
CDR3: CSATDHEREGRRINEQFF

J: TRBJ2-7
size: few
D: TRBD1
V: TRBV27
DNA: TGTGCCAGCAGTCCCCGACGACGATTTACAGGGGGCAGCTACGAGCAGTACTTC
CDR3: CASSPRRRFTGGSYEQYF

J: TRBJ1-1
size: .
D: TRBD1
V: TRBV5-1
DNA: TGCGCCAGCAGCTTAGGCGAACAGGGGGCGGGGACTGAAGCTTTCTTT
CDR3: CASSLGEQGAGTEAFF

J: TRBJ1-6
size: many
D: .
V: TRBV5-1
DNA: TGCGCCAGCAGCCCGGAAGGGGGAAGATCACCCCTCCACTTT
CDR3: CASSPEGGRSPLHF

J: TRBJ1-2
size: many
D: TRBD1
V: TRBV7-9
DNA: TGTGCCAGCAGCCATAAACAGGGGCCGGACTATGGCTACACCTTC
CDR3: CASSHKQGPDYGYTF

J: TRBJ1-1
size: many
D: TRBD1
V: TRBV7-2
DNA: TGTGCCAGCGCGCGACAGGGTAGGGGGAACACTGAAGCTTTCTTT
CDR3: CASARQGRGNTEAFF

J: TRBJ2-1
size: many
D: .
V: TRBV6-5
DNA: TGTGCCAGCAGTTTCCTCAGGGTAACTCAGAACGATGAGCAGTTCTTC
CDR3: CASSFLRVTQNDEQFF

J: TRBJ2-1
size: once
D: TRBD2
V: TRBV9
DNA: TGTGCCTGCAGCGTAGGGACTAGTAGTCTGTCCATCGAGCAGTTCTTC
CDR3: CACSVGTSSLSIEQFF

J: TRBJ2-2
size: .
D: TRBD2
V: TRBV4-3
DNA: TGCGCCAGCAGCCAAGGGGCCAGCGGGGGGAACACCGGGGAGCTGTTTTTT
CDR3: CASSQGASGGNTGELFF

J: TRBJ2-1
size: .
D: TRBD2
V: TRBV12-5
DNA: TGTGCTAGTGGTGTCTCATTGGCGGGAGGAAACAATGAGCAGTTCTTC
CDR3: CASGVSLAGGNNEQFF

J: TRBJ2-7
size: many
D: .
V: TRBV28
DNA: TGTGCCAGCAGCCATGCGACGTACGAGCAGTACTTC
CDR3: CASSHATYEQYF

J: TRBJ2-7
size: many
D: .
V: TRBV19
DNA: TGTGCCAGTAGTATCACTACTTCCTACGAGCAGTACTTC
CDR3: CASSITTSYEQYF

J: TRBJ2-3
size: few
D: .
V: TRBV5-1
DNA: TGCGCCAGCAGCTTGGACACGGGACGGAGATTCACAGATACGCAGTATTTT
CDR3: CASSLDTGRRFTDTQYF

J: TRBJ2-7
size: many
D: .
V: TRBV5-1
DNA: TGCGCCAGCAGCTTGGATCAGAGGGGCAGCTACGAGCAGTACTTC
CDR3: CASSLDQRGSYEQYF

J: TRBJ2-3
size: .
D: TRBD1
V: TRBV11-3
DNA: TGTGCCAGCAGCGTCACAGGGGCCACAGATACGCAGTATTTT
CDR3: CASSVTGATDTQYF

J: TRBJ2-7
size: few
D: TRBD2
V: TRBV11-3
DNA: TGTGCCAGCAGCTTAATCTCGGCTAGCGGTGTTTTCTCCTACGAGCAGTACTTC
CDR3: CASSLISASGVFSYEQYF

J: TRBJ1-1
size: many
D: TRBD1
V: TRBV6-1
DNA: TGTGCCAGCAGGAGGACAGGGGACGGTGAAGCTTTCTTT
CDR3: CASRRTGDGEAFF

J: TRBJ2-2
size: .
D: .
V: TRBV9
DNA: TGTGCCAGCAGCGTAGTCCCGTCAGGGCCCTACACCGGGGAGCTGTTTTTT
CDR3: CASSVVPSGPYTGELFF

J: TRBJ2-7
size: many
D: .
V: TRBV5-1
DNA: TGCGCCAGCAGCTTGGCCCTGGGCAGGTCCTACGAGCAGTACTTC
CDR3: CASSLALGRSYEQYF

J: TRBJ1-1
size: few
D: TRBD1
V: TRBV6-5
DNA: TGTGCCAGCAGTTCTCGAACAGGGGTAGCTTTCTTT
CDR3: CASSSRTGVAFF

J: TRBJ2-3
size: many
D: .
V: TRBV7-2
DNA: TGTGCCAGCAGCTCCTCCCGGCTAGATACGCAGTATTTT
CDR3: CASSSSRLDTQYF

J: TRBJ2-1
size: .
D: .
V: TRBV5-1
DNA: TGCGCCAGCAGCTTGACTAGTTGGGAGCAGTTCTTC
CDR3: CASSLTSWEQFF

J: TRBJ2-5
size: .
D: TRBD2
V: TRBV6-2/TRBV6-3
DNA: TGTGCCAGCAGCCCAGACCTCAGCGGGGGAAAGACCCAGTACTTC
CDR3: CASSPDLSGGKTQYF

J: TRBJ2-1
size: many
D: TRBD1
V: TRBV20-1
DNA: TGCAGTGCTAGTGGGACAGGGACTAACAATGAGCAGTTCTTC
CDR3: CSASGTGTNNEQFF

J: TRBJ1-1
size: few
D: TRBD1
V: TRBV27
DNA: TGTGCCAGCAGTACCCGGACAGGGTGGACTGAAGCTTTCTTT
CDR3: CASSTRTGWTEAFF